In its sample, the clone carrying this T cell receptor (beta chain) was seen a few times. The antigen is not known. TCRdb reprocessed the 5' RACE reads with MiXCR, giving one entry per CDR3 protein. The sample carries about 46,000 distinct CDR3 sequences, around 28% recorded once. Germline-derived CDR1 and CDR2 are LGHNA and YNFKEQ. The CDR3 length is 16 residues. The V gene lost 0 bases and the J gene lost 9 bases, with 17 bases spanning the gap. Study-wide results and caveats: Tumor Tregs overlapped most with tumor, then blood, naive CD4+ cells.

Source material: naive CD4+ T cells sorted from blood. Indicated subset: naive CD4+ T cells, CD4+CD45RA+CD25-. The receptor was isolated from a female donor with breast cancer. V is TRBV4-2 and J is TRBJ2-2, with D uncertain. In nucleotides, the CDR3 is TGTGCCAGCAGCCAAGATATAGGGCCGTCGGCCCGGGAGCTGTTTTTT. It yields the protein CASSQDIGPSARELFF.